Sequencing of this T cell receptor (beta chain) was carried out in a study of CD8 T cells in ankylosing spondylitis. At least ten counts were recorded for this clonotype. TCR beta libraries were made by quantitative 5'-RACE with molecular barcodes. TCRdb used MiXCR to reprocess the 5' RACE reads, holding one entry per CDR3 protein. The sample holds about 240,000 distinct CDR3 sequences, about 10% seen once. J was trimmed by 4 bases and V by 4 bases; bases with no gene match: 8. Germline assignment: CDR1 MDHEN and CDR2 SYDVKM. The CDR3 is made up of 16 amino acids. The receptor was isolated from a male donor with ankylosing spondylitis or in good health (not recorded which). This sequence joins TRBV28 and TRBJ2-5, with 11 bases fitting TRBD2. The sample comprised blood, either unsorted or a sorted T cell fraction (not recorded which). This CDR3 is CASSSDSGRARETQYF. The CDR3 DNA reads TGTGCCAGCAGTTCTGATAGCGGGAGGGCCCGAGAGACCCAGTACTTC.